The entry that follows covers one T cell receptor (beta chain) sequence. The data were obtained in a study of blood T cell repertoires in COVID-19. Across the study: From T cells, B-cell-depleted T cells, or PBMCs came the material, which was cDNA or gDNA.

Data came from immunoSEQ multiplex PCR; TCRdb stores just in-frame clones and leaves some out. The sample shows tens of thousands of clones, approximately 80% of them seen only once. J was trimmed by 4 bases and V by 10 bases; bases with no gene match: 5. The CDR3 totals 13 residues. Germline V gives CDR1 SNHLY, CDR2 FYNNEI. What was sequenced was peripheral blood. The chain couples TRBV2 to TRBJ2-2, with 8 positions matching TRBD1. This TCR derives from a woman in her fifties or sixties with acute or convalescent COVID-19. The CDR3 nucleotides read TGTGCCATCCGAACAGGGGGCACCGGGGAGCTGTTTTTT. This codes for CAIRTGGTGELFF.